One sample yielded the 5 T cell receptor beta chains listed below, sequenced in a study of T cell responses to AZD1222 COVID-19 vaccine. Repertoires were generated with immunoSEQ multiplex PCR, while TCRdb's copy carries only in-frame clones and drops some. This table holds about 120,000 clones, around nine tenths found once. Specimen: peripheral blood, collected on day 0 of AZD1222 vaccination. Receptor source: an adult in good health.

This clone was seen a single time. This chain connects TRBV5-1 to TRBJ1-5; 10 nucleotides line up with TRBD1. The CDR3 has 16 residues. Germline V gene data show CDR1 as SGHRS and CDR2 as YFSETQ. The J segment lost 8 bases and the V segment lost 4 bases, leaving 12 bases of the junction unmatched. The CDR3 bases are TGCGCCAGCAGCCCCGGGACAGGGGCCGACCCGGAGCCCCAGCATTTT. It encodes CASSPGTGADPEPQHF. Full variable domain (outside the CDR3, taken from reference TRBV5-1 and TRBJ1-5): KAGVTQTPRYLIKTRGQQVTLSCSPISGHRSVSWYQQTPGQGLQFLFEYFSETQRNKGNFPGRFSGRQFSNSRSEMNVSTLELGDSALYLCASSPGTGADPEPQHFGDGTRLSIL.

The chain has TRBV12-3 or TRBV12-4 and TRBJ2-3; no reliable D call. This CDR3 contains 11 residues. With 6 bases removed from V and 2 bases from J, the gap between germline ends came to 3 bases. The CDR3 sequence: CASRDTDTQYF. The CDR3 DNA is TGTGCCAGCAGGGACACAGATACGCAGTATTTT.

The V gene is TRBV10-2, the J gene TRBJ1-1; D not resolved. CDR1 and CDR2 (germline): WSHSY, SAAADI. The CDR3 extends over 13 amino acids. V shed 0 bases and J shed 11 bases, with 13 bases lying between them. The CDR3 DNA is TGCGCCAGCAGTGAGTCGATCGGGGTCCAGGCTTTCTTT. Translation: CASSESIGVQAFF.

This chain uses TRBV3-1 (or the pseudogene TRBV3-2) with TRBJ1-5; 10 bases line up with TRBD1. The ends lost 1 base at V and 5 bases at J; junction bases unmatched: 5. The CDR3 sequence is 16 residues long. Germline-derived CDR1 and CDR2 are LGHDT and YNNKEL (reference sequence). In nucleotides, the CDR3 is TGTGCCAGCAGCCAAGCCGGACAGGGGGTTCATCAGCCCCAGCATTTT. This translates into CASSQAGQGVHQPQHF.

This chain links TRBV4-2 with TRBJ2-7; TRBD2 aligns across 7 bases. Germline V gives CDR1 LGHNA, CDR2 YNFKEQ. CDR3 length: 16 amino acids. V shed 0 bases and J 0 bases; nucleotides not matched to a gene: 5. The CDR3 nucleotides are TGTGCCAGCAGCCAAGAGGGGGGGGAGCTCTCCTACGAGCAGTACTTC. This gives the protein CASSQEGGELSYEQYF.